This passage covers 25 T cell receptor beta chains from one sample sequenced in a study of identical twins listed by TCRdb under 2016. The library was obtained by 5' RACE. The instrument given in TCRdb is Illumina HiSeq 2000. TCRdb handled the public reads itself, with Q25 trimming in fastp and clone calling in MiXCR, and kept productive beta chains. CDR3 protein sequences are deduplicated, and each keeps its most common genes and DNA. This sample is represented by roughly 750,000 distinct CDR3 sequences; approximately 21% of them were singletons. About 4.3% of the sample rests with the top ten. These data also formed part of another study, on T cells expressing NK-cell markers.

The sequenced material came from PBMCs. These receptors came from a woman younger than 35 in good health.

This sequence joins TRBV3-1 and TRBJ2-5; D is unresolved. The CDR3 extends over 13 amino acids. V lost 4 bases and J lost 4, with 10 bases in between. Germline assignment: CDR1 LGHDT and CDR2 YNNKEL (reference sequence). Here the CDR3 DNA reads TGTGCCAGCAGCCCGTCAGGAATAGAGACCCAGTACTTC. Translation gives CASSPSGIETQYF.

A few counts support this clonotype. The CDR3 loop reads CAISGSTQETQYF. CDR3 sequence (DNA): TGTGCCATCAGTGGGTCAACACAAGAGACCCAGTACTTC. The chain has TRBV10-3 and TRBJ2-5, with no clear D. CDR3 size: 13 residues. Germline-derived CDR1 and CDR2 are ENHRY and SYGVKD. Trimming removed 4 bases from V and 2 bases from J, with 8 bases in between.

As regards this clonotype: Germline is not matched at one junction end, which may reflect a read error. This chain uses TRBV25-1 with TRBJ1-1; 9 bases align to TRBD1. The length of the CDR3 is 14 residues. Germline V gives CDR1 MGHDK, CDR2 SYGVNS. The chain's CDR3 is CANSAGQGLKEAFF. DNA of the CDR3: TGTGCCAACAGTGCGGGACAGGGACTTAAGGAAGCTTTCTTT.

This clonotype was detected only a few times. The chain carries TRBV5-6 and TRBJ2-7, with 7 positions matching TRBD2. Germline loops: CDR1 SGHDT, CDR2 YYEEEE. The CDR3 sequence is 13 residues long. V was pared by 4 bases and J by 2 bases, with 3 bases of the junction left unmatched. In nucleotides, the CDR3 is TGTGCCAGCAGCCGGGGAGGGGCCTACGAGCAGTACTTC. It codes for CASSRGGAYEQYF.

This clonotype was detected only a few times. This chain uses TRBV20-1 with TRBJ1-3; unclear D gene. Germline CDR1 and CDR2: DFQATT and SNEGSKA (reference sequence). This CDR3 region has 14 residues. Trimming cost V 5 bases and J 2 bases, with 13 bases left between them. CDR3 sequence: CSAFGGGAGNTIYF. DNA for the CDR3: TGCAGTGCTTTCGGAGGAGGAGCTGGAAACACCATATATTTT.

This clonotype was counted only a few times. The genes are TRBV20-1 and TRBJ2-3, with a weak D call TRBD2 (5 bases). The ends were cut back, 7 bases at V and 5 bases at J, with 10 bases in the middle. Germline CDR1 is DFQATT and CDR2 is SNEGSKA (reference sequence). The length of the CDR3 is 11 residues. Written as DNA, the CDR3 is TGCAGTGTTGGACGGGGAGATACGCAGTATTTT. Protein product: CSVGRGDTQYF.

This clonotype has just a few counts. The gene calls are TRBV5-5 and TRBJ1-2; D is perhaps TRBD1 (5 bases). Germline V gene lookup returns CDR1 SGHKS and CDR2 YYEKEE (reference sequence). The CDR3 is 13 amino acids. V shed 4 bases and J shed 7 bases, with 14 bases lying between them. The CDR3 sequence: CASSVGTPGGYTF. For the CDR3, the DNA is TGTGCCAGCAGCGTAGGGACTCCTGGTGGCTACACCTTC.

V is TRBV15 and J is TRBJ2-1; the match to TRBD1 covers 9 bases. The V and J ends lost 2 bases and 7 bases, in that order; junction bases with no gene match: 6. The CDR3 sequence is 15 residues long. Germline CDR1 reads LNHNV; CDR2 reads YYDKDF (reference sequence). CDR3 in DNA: TGTGCCACCAGCAGACGGACAGGGGTTGGAAATGAGCAGTTCTTC. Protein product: CATSRRTGVGNEQFF.

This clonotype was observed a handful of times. The CDR3 is CASSLGSGLGEQFF. The CDR3 DNA sequence: TGCGCCAGCAGCTTGGGTAGCGGCCTGGGGGAGCAGTTCTTC. The chain employs TRBV5-1 and TRBJ2-1, with D possibly TRBD2 on 6 matching bases. Germline CDR1 SGHRS, CDR2 YFSETQ. The length of the CDR3 is 14 residues. Trimming left V 0 bases short and J 10 bases short, with 14 bases between. The whole variable domain, remainder taken from reference TRBV5-1 and TRBJ2-1, is KAGVTQTPRYLIKTRGQQVTLSCSPISGHRSVSWYQQTPGQGLQFLFEYFSETQRNKGNFPGRFSGRQFSNSRSEMNVSTLELGDSALYLCASSLGSGLGEQFFGPGTRLTVL.

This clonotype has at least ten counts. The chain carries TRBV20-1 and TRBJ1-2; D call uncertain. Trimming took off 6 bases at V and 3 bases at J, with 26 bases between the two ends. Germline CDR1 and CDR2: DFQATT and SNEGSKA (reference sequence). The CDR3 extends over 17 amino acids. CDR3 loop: CSAALGTRYEGDYGYTF. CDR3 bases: TGCAGTGCGGCCCTGGGAACACGGTATGAGGGTGACTATGGCTACACCTTC.

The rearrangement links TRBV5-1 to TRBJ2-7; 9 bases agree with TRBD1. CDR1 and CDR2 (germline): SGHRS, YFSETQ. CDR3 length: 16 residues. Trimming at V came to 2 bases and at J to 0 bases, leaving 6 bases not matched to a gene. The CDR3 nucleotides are TGCGCCAGCAGCTTTAGAGAACAGGGGGCCTCCTACGAGCAGTACTTC. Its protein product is CASSFREQGASYEQYF.

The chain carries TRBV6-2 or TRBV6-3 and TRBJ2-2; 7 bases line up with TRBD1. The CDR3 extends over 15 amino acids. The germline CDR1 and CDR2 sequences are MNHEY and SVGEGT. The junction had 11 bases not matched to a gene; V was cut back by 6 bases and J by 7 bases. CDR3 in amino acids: CASSPQGDRFGELFF. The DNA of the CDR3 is TGTGCCAGCAGCCCGCAGGGGGATAGATTCGGGGAGCTGTTTTTT.

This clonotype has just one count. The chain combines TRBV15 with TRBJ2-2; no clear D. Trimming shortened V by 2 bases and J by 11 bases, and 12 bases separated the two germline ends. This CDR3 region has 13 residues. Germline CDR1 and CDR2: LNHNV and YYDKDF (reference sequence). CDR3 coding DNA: TGTGCCACCAGCAGATTCCCCTCCACAGAGCTGTTTTTT. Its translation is CATSRFPSTELFF.

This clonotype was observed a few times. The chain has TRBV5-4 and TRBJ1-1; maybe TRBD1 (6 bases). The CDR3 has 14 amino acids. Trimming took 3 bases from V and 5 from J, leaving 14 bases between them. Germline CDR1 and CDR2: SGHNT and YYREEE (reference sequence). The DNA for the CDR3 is TGTGCCAGCAGCTGGTGGCAGGGGAGGACTGAAGCTTTCTTT. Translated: CASSWWQGRTEAFF. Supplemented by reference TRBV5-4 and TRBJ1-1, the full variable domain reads ETGVTQSPTHLIKTRGQQVTLRCSSQSGHNTVSWYQQALGQGPQFIFQYYREEENGRGNFPPRFSGLQFPNYSSELNVNALELDDSALYLCASSWWQGRTEAFFGQGTRLTVV.

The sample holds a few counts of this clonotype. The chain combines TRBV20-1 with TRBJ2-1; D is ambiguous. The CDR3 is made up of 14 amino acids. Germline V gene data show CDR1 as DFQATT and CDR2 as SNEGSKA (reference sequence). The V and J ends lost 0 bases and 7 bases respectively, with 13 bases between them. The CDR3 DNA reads TGCAGTGCTAGAGATATGGCGGCCCTAAATGAGCAGTTCTTC. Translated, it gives CSARDMAALNEQFF.

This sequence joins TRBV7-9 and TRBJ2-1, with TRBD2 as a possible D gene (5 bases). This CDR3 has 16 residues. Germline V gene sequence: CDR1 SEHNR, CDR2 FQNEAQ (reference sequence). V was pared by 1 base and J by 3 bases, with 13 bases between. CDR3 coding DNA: TGTGCCAGCAGCTTAGGTCCTGGACTCAACTACAATGAGCAGTTCTTC. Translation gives CASSLGPGLNYNEQFF.

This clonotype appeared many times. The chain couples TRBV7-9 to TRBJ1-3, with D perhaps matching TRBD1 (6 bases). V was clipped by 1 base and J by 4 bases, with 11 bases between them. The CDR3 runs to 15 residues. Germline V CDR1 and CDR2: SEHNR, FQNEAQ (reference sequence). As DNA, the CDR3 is TGTGCCAGCAGCTTAGAACAGGGACGGGGAAACACCATATATTTT. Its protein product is CASSLEQGRGNTIYF.

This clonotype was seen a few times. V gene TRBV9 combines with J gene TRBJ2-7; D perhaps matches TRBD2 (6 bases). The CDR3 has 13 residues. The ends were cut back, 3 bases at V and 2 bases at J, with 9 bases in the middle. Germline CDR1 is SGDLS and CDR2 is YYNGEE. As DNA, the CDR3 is TGTGCCAGCAGCGACGGCGGGACCTACGAGCAGTACTTC. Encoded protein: CASSDGGTYEQYF.

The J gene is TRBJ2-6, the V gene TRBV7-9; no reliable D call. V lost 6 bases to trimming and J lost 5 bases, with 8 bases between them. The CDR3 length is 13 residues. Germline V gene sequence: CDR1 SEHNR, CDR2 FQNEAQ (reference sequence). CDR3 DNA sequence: TGTGCCAGCAGTAACGACAGGGCCAACGTCCTGACTTTC. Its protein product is CASSNDRANVLTF.

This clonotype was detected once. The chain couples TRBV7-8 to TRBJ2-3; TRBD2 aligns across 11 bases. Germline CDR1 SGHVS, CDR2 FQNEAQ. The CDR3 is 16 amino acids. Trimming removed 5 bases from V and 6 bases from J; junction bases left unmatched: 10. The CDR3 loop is CASSTRLAGTRDTQYF. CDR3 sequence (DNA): TGTGCCAGCAGCACCCGACTAGCGGGGACACGGGATACGCAGTATTTT.

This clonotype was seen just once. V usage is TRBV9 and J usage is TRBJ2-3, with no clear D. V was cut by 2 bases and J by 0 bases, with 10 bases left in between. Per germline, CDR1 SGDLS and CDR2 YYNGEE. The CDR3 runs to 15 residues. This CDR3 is CASSVTRSSTDTQYF. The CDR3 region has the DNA TGTGCCAGCAGCGTTACGAGGTCTAGCACAGATACGCAGTATTTT.

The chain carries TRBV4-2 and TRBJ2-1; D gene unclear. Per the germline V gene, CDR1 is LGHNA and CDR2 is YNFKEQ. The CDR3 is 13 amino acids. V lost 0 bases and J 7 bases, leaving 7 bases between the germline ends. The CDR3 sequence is CASSQDGWNEQFF. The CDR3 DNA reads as TGTGCCAGCAGCCAAGATGGGTGGAATGAGCAGTTCTTC.

The CDR3: CAWSVPLIWSHEQYF. The DNA for the CDR3 is TGTGCCTGGAGTGTACCTCTTATATGGTCCCACGAGCAGTACTTC. The chain employs TRBV30 and TRBJ2-7; D unclear. Deletions cut 0 bases from V and 5 bases from J, with 17 bases between. CDR1 is GTSNPN, CDR2 SVGIG, per germline (reference sequence). CDR3 length: 15 amino acids.

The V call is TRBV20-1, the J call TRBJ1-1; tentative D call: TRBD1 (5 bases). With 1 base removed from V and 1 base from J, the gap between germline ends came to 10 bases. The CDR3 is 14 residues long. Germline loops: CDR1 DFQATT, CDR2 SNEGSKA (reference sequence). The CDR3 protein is CSARGGQKNTEAFF. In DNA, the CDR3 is TGCAGTGCTAGAGGCGGACAAAAGAACACTGAAGCTTTCTTT.

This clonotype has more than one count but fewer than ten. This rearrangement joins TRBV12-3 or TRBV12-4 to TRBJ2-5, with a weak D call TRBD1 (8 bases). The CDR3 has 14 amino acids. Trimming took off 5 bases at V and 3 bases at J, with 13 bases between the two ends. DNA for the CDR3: TGTGCCAGCAGTCTTACAGGGGGGGAAGAGACCCAGTACTTC. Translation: CASSLTGGEETQYF.